This TCR beta chain was sequenced in a study of a mutant IDH1 vaccine in newly diagnosed glioma. About the study: Former treatment meant radiotherapy, temozolomide, or both; the majority had gotten both.

CDR1 is MNHEY and CDR2 is SVGAGI in the germline V gene. With 7 bases removed from V and 10 bases from J, the gap between germline ends came to 14 bases. CDR3 length: 12 amino acids. Points on this clone: The antigen is unknown.

Only in-frame clones appear in the TCRdb table, and some are missing; sequencing was by immunoSEQ multiplex PCR. The repertoire holds roughly 50,000 clones, with 81% as singletons. Time point here: week 5, during vaccination. The investigators gave 300 ug of mutant IDH1 20-mer peptide in each vaccine dose, together with topical imiquimod. J is TRBJ2-1 and V is TRBV6-5; D is possibly TRBD1 (6 bases). The clonotype was recovered from a man aged 30 to 39 with glioma. The starting material was PBMCs, obtained from a glioma patient whose treatment included an IDH1 peptide vaccine. CDR3 sequence: CASNFRGQEQFF. CDR3 in DNA: TGTGCCAGCAACTTCCGGGGACAAGAGCAGTTCTTC.